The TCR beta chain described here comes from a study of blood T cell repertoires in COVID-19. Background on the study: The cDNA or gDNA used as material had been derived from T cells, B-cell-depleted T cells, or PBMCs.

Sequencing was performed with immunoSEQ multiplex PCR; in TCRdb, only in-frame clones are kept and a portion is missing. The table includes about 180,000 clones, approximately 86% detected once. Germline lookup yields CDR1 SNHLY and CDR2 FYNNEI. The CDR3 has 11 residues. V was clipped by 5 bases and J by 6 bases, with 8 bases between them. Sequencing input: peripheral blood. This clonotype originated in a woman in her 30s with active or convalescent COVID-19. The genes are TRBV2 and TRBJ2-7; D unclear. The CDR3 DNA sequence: TGTGCCAGCAGTACGGTTACCGAGCAGTACTTC. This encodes CASSTVTEQYF.